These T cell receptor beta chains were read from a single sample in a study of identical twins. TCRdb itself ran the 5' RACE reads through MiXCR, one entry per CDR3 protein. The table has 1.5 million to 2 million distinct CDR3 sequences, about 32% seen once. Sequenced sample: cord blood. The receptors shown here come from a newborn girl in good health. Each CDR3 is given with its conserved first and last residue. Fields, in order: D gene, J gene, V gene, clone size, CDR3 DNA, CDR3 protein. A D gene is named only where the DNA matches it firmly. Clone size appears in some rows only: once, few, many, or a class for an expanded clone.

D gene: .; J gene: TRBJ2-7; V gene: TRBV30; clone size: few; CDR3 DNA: TGTGCCTGGAGTGTAATCGTGGGCGAGCAGTACTTC; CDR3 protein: CAWSVIVGEQYF
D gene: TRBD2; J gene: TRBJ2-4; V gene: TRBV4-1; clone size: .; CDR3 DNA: TGCGCCAGCAGCTTGAGAAGCGGGGGAGCGATCAAAAACATTCAGTACTTC; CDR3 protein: CASSLRSGGAIKNIQYF
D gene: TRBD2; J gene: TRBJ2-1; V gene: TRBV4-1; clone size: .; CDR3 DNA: TGCGCCAGCACCGCAAGGGGACTAGCGGGAGACTCCTACAATGAGCAGTTCTTC; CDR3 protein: CASTARGLAGDSYNEQFF
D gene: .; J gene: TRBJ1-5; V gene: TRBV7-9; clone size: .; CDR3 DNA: TGTGCCAGCAACCCTCGGGGTGGGCAGCCCCAGCATTTT; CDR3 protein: CASNPRGGQPQHF
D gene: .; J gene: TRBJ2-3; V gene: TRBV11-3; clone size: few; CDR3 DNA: TGTGCCAGCAGTCGGGACGCCTCTGGAAGTACGCAGTATTTT; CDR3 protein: CASSRDASGSTQYF
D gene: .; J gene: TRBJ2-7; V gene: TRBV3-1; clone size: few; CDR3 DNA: TGTGCCAGCAGCCAAGATTGGGCGGGGAGAGACGAGCAGTACTTC; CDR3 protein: CASSQDWAGRDEQYF
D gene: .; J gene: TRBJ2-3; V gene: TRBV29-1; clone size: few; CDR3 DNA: TGCAGCGTGGGGCCCCGGGGTGGGGCAGATACGCAGTATTTT; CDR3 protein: CSVGPRGGADTQYF
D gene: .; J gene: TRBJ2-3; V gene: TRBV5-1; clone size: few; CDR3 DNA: TGCGCCAGCAGCTTCGCTAGCCTAAGCACAGATACGCAGTATTTT; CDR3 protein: CASSFASLSTDTQYF
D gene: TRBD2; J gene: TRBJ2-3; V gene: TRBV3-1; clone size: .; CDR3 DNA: TGTGCCAGCAGCCAGTTTGGTGCTAGCGGGAGGTCAGATACGCAGTATTTT; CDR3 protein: CASSQFGASGRSDTQYF
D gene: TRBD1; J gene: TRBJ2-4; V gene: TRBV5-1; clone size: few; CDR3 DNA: TGCGCCAGCAGCATACTACAGGGGTCGAGCGGCAAAAACATTCAGTACTTC; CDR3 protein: CASSILQGSSGKNIQYF